This T cell receptor beta chain was observed in a study of cytomegalovirus exposure and HLA in healthy donors (dated by TCRdb to the late 2010s). Broadly, across the study: According to an earlier analysis of 587 of the donors, some 180 million T cells yielded some 120 million unique TCR beta sequences and approximately 300 Gb of sequence data. Roughly 300 gigabases of sequencing data and 70 million to 100 million unique TCR sequences were included in an early release covering roughly 600 HLA-typed donors. The genetic ancestry cluster associated with self-reported Caucasian donors included 70% to 85% of the 350 to 500 genotyped donors. The study was designed to test whether signatures of past pathogen exposure could be identified by cataloging public T cell receptors. The study used immunosequencing to profile the T cell repertoires of 670 or so subjects and linked those repertoires to cytomegalovirus serostatus. Along with the roughly 700-subject first cohort, a separate validation cohort of roughly 110 different subjects was used. The study combined high-throughput TCR immunosequencing, statistical association of individual TCRs with disease status, and machine learning to predict cytomegalovirus infection status. A later analysis re-analyzed previously published TCR beta repertoires from 666 donors and added high-resolution HLA genotyping to study TCR occurrence patterns. In the later analysis, no new phenotypic data were used to find candidate immune exposures; instead, reliance was placed on TCR beta sequences and their occurrence across donors. An earlier analysis of some 600 of the donors applied high-throughput TCR beta sequencing to assess whether each TCR beta V gene segment acted as functional or pseudogenic. Donor age, sex, ethnicity and CMV serostatus were compiled alongside the repertoire data. A later genetic analysis used genome-wide SNP genotypes for about 60% of the 666 donors, treating that subset as a discovery cohort. Every repertoire in the discovery cohort had been generated on one and the same sequencing platform. HLA typing covered class I and class II loci at four-digit resolution. Typing coverage differed by locus: A, B, C, DRB1 and DQB1 were typed in about 629-630 donors, DQA1 in approximately 520, DPA1 in roughly 590, and DPB1 in around 490. Because of strong linkage in the cohort, roughly five DR-DQ haplotypes were treated as single units for association and clustering. Among around 400 genotyped donors of the cohort, an average of around 240,000 unique TCR beta nucleotide sequences was sequenced per donor, of which roughly 18% were non-productive.

Results the study describes overall, beyond this receptor: Cytomegalovirus status was reported to be diagnosed by the classifier with high specificity and sensitivity in both the original and validation cohorts. Compared with the approximately 720-donor mean, donors in an Asian-associated ancestry cluster had fewer N-insertions in productive TCRs, according to a later genetic analysis. According to a later analysis, most CMV-associated TCR beta chains appeared to be HLA-restricted, and the HLA associations seemed to be driven largely by CMV exposure. A further reported finding was that TCR beta sequences accurately predicted the HLA-A and HLA-B alleles for most subjects in the first cohort. In a later analysis, HLA-associated TCR beta chains showed more clonal expansion and lower generation probabilities than non-associated chains that were equally common. A cluster of highly shared sequence variants was judged likely to be a technical artifact of the sequencing pipeline. Fewer than 20 rarely observed V segments, including chromosome 9 orphons, were excluded from the earlier analysis of several hundred of the donors because counts were too low. For the cohort, immune exposure information was limited to CMV serostatus. An association between a missense DCLRE1C variant and V-gene and J-gene trimming of TCR beta chains was found in a later genetic analysis and replicated in an independent cohort. Linkage disequilibrium might explain the correlated functional status among segregating V segments, but an unknown experimental factor could not be ruled out. In this cohort, only TCR beta chains were sequenced, and detectable features were limited by the absence of alpha or paired-chain data. Some IMGT-functional V segments, including TRBV6-2 and TRBV6-3, could not be told apart with the 87-base-pair reads, so those segments were excluded. At a false discovery rate of 0.05, a later analysis linked fewer than 20,000 TCR beta sequences to specific HLA alleles. Most TCR sequences were observed very rarely across donors, whereas some public TCRs were present in many individuals. It was suggested by the authors that the approach could potentially be generalized to other disease states and immunological phenotypes. According to a later analysis, TCR association rates differed among HLA loci, with DRB1 alleles showing the most associated TCRs and HLA-C alleles showing the fewest. Sequencing depth was assumed to be roughly uniform across donors in the presence/absence analyses, though that assumption may not hold. In the study, approximately 160 TCR beta chains were listed as associated with cytomegalovirus. Three of the identified cytomegalovirus-associated TCR beta chains were confirmed in vitro to be specific for cytomegalovirus antigens. When HLA alleles, especially DR and DQ, strongly co-occurred, attributing TCR associations to individual alleles was difficult. An earlier analysis of 587 of the donors showed that most TCR beta V segments appeared in productive rearrangements either about 90% or about 30% of the time, which broadly matched IMGT annotations. According to a later analysis, parvovirus B19, influenza, CMV and Epstein-Barr virus appeared linked to several top co-occurrence clusters. HLA typing was unavailable for some donors at each locus, so association tests used only the typed subset.

The receptor library was made with the immunoSEQ multiplex PCR assay. The multiplex PCR relied on a mix of 60 forward primers for TCR Vbeta segments and 13 reverse primers for TCR Jbeta segments. The CDR3 region of rearranged TCR beta genes was amplified from genomic DNA with a multiplex PCR assay. The amplified TCR beta libraries were sequenced on the Illumina HiSeq System as 87-base-pair reads. The authors' analysis ran thus. A later analysis tallied tens of millions of unique TCR beta chains across the 660 or so repertoires, and some 10 million of those chains were shared by two or more donors. A nearest-neighbor algorithm error-corrected the raw reads and collapsed the reads into unique sequences, merging closely related sequences to remove PCR and sequencing errors. To assign V, D and J gene segments, CDR3 sequences were aligned to IMGT reference sequences. For a sequence to be retained, a match of at least six nucleotides to both a V gene segment and a J gene segment was required. A rearrangement was called productive if the CDR3 had no stop codons and remained in frame with V and J, and every other rearrangement was called non-productive. CDR3 was defined according to IMGT convention as the region running from the second conserved V-encoded cysteine to the conserved J-encoded phenylalanine. The earlier analysis of about 610 of the donors excluded sequences that lacked an unambiguous match to a single V gene segment. An earlier analysis of around 600 of the donors classified V segments as functional when productive rearrangements were above 56.7% and as segregating when the standard deviation between donors was above 5%. A statistical classification framework was built for diagnosing cytomegalovirus status from the catalog of TCR beta chain sequences. In a later analysis, V and J genes were assigned by comparing TCR nucleotide sequences against IMGT/GENE-DB human TR gene sequences. In a later analysis, CDR3 sequences and most-parsimonious VDJ recombination scenarios were assigned using the TCRdist pipeline. In a later analysis, each TCR beta chain was defined by its CDR3 amino acid sequence together with its V-gene family, and reads lacking a unique V-gene family were excluded. To address suspected cross-contamination and a sequencing artifact, a later analysis removed 550 to 750 highly shared, low-generation-probability nucleotide sequences. In a later analysis, a clonal expansion index for each public chain was calculated from normalized within-repertoire ranks of inferred template counts. In a later analysis, generation probabilities were computed using a VDJ recombination model fitted to out-of-frame rearrangements, and the results were checked against IGoR. A later analysis scored TCR-TCR, TCR-HLA and TCR-CMV co-occurrence with hypergeometric tests, applying a repertoire-size bias correction to TCR pairs. A later analysis estimated false discovery rates by permuting HLA or CMV assignments 20 times. A later analysis grouped co-occurring TCRs with DBSCAN, adding TCRdist sequence similarity when clustering within HLA-allele-positive subsets. Co-occurrence clustering excluded repertoires with fewer than 30,000 or more than 120,000 public chains, plus five with anomalous nucleotide sharing. This is the immuneACCESS table as TCRdb keeps it, with only in-frame sequences that have V and J called. A part of the clones is gone; compared with another copy, unresolved V genes explain less than half, and the rest is unexplained. The V and J calls and clone size are taken from that table; D and trimming were inferred from the DNA. Recorded for this sample are 200,000 to 250,000 clones; roughly 80% of them occurred a single time. The ten largest account for 3.8% of the sample.

CDR1 is given as LNHDA and CDR2 as SQIVND, both from the germline V gene (reference sequence). V trim: 0 bases; J trim: 8 bases; unmatched bases: 11. Inclusive of the bounding cysteine and phenylalanine, the CDR3 is 16 residues long. The retained sequence is limited to the CDR3, 48 bases, with the frame set at the first base. This clone was counted only a few times. It has no known antigen specificity. Per-base quality was not reported, and no clone a single base away is much larger than it. In total, approximately 690 healthy bone marrow donors made up the cohort. At the time of sampling, every cohort member was nominally healthy, though immune exposures that went unrecorded were likely present. The donor tested CMV seronegative, placing the donor among the roughly 400 seronegative members of the cohort. Each donor provided a peripheral blood sample, and peripheral blood mononuclear cells were used for TCR beta sequencing. The Qiagen DNeasy Blood Extraction Kit was used to extract genomic DNA from the blood cell samples.

The receptor was derived from a male donor in good health and CMV-seronegative. The chain couples TRBV19 to TRBJ1-2; 8 central nucleotides agree with TRBD1. Sequencing was performed on PBMCs. The CDR3 protein: CASSIEGMTGVEGYTF. The nucleotides read TGTGCCAGTAGTATAGAGGGGATGACAGGGGTCGAAGGCTACACCTTC.